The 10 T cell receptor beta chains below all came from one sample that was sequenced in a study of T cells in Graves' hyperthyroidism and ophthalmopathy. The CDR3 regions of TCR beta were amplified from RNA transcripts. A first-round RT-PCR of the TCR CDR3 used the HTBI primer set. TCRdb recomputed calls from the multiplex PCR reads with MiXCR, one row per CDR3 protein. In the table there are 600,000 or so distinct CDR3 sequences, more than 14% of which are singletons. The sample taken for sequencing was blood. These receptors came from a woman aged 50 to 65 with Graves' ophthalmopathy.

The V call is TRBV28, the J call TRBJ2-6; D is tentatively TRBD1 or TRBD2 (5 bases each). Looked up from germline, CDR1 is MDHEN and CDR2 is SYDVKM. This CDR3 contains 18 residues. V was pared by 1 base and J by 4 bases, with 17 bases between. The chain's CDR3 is CASSLYRGGRVGANVLTF. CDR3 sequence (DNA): TGTGCCAGCAGTTTATACCGGGGCGGGCGGGTGGGGGCCAACGTCCTGACTTTC.

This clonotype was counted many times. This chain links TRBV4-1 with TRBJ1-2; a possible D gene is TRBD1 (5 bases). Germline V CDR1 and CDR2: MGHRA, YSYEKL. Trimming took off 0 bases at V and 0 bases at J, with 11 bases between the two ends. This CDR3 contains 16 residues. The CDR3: CASSQDLGGANYGYTF. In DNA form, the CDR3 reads TGCGCCAGCAGCCAAGATCTGGGGGGAGCTAACTATGGCTACACCTTC.

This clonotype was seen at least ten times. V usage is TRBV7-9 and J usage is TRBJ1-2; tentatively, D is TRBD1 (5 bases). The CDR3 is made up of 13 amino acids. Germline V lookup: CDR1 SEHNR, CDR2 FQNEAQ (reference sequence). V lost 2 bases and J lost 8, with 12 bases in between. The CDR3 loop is CASSLRMTEGYTF. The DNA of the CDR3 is TGTGCCAGCAGCTTACGTATGACAGAGGGCTACACCTTC.

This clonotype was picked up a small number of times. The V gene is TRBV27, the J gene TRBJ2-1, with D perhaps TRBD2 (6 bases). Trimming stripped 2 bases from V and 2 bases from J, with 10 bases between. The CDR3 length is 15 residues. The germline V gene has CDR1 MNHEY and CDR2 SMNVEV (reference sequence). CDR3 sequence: CASSLRLVTYNEQFF. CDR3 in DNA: TGTGCCAGCAGTTTACGACTAGTCACCTACAATGAGCAGTTCTTC.

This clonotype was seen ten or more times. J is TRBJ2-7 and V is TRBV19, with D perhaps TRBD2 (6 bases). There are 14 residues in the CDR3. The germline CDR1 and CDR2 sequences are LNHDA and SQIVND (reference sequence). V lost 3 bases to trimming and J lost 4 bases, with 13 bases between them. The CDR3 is CASSIPGLGYEQYF. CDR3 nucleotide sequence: TGTGCCAGTAGTATCCCGGGACTCGGGTACGAGCAGTACTTC.

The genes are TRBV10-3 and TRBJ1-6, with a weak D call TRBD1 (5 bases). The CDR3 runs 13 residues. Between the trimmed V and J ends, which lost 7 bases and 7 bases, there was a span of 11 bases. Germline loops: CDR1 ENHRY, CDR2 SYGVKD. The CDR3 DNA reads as TGTGCCATCACTAATCGGGACAATTCACCCCTCCACTTT. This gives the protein CAITNRDNSPLHF.

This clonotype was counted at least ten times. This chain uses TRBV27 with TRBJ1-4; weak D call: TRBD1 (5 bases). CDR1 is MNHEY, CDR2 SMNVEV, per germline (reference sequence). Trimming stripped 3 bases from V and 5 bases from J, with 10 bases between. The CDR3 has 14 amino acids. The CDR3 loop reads CASSFNGANEKLFF. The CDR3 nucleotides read TGTGCCAGCAGTTTCAACGGGGCGAATGAAAAACTGTTTTTT.

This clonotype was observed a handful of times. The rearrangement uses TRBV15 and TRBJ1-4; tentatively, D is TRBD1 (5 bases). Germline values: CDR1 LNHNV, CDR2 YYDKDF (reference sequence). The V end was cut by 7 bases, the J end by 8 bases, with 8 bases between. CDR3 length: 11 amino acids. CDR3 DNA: TGTGCCACCACCCGGGGGGAAAAACTGTTTTTT. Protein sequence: CATTRGEKLFF.

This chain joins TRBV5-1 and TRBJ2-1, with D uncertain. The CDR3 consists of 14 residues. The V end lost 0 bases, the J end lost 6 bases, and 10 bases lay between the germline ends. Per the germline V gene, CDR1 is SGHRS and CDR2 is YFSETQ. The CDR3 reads CASSLVEVGNEQFF. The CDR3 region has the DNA TGCGCCAGCAGCTTGGTTGAAGTTGGCAATGAGCAGTTCTTC.

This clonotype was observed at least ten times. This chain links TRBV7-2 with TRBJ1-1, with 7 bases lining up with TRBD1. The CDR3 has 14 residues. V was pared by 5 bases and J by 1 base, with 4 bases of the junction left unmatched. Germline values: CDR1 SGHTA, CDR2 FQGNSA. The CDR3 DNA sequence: TGTGCCAGCAGCATGACAGGGTCGAACACTGAAGCTTTCTTT. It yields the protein CASSMTGSNTEAFF.